This TCR beta chain derives from a study of shared clonotypes between healthy human individuals. The investigators split CD4+ cells into a CD45RA+ naive subset and a CD45RA-negative memory subset. The germline V gene has CDR1 SGHKS and CDR2 YYEKEE (reference sequence). The CDR3 sequence is 16 residues long. V lost 5 bases and J 0 bases, leaving 17 bases between the germline ends. Several immunoSEQ 96-well plates shared each subset's DNA, each plate a replicate. The authors loaded roughly 200 ng DNA, approximately 30,000 T cell genomes, into sorted-subset replicate PCRs. Per the original data handling: ImmunoSEQ only sent back junction sequences with no quality scores, so filtering was done differently. Clones were read by immunoSEQ multiplex PCR, and TCRdb kept only the in-frame ones, dropping some. The V and J calls and the clone size are those of that table, but D and trimming were determined from the DNA. The sample lists some 2.1 million clones; about 95% were seen once.

Source material: naive CD4+ T cells sorted from blood. Subset noted: CD45RA+ positively selected. This chain joins TRBV5-5 and TRBJ1-2, with no clear D. The source of this sequence is a man younger than 35 in good health. CDR3 region: CASSPLSSRTNYGYTF. CDR3 DNA: TGTGCCAGCAGTCCCCTCAGCTCACGGACTAACTATGGCTACACCTTC.